A single sample is the source of the 7 T cell receptor beta chains below, sequenced in a study of T cell changes during pregnancy in multiple sclerosis. The repertoire was sequenced with immunoSEQ multiplex PCR; TCRdb's copy has only in-frame clones and lacks some. The data hold about 24,000 clones, with roughly 90% observed a single time. The sequenced sample was CD8+ T cells from peripheral blood mononuclear cells, obtained in the first trimester of pregnancy. The receptors originated from a female donor in good health, enrolled as a control in a pregnancy study.

The chain recombines TRBV15 with TRBJ1-1, with a weak D call TRBD1 (5 bases). CDR3 length: 13 amino acids. Germline V gene data show CDR1 as LNHNV and CDR2 as YYDKDF (reference sequence). V was cut by 5 bases and J by 6 bases, with 13 bases left in between. The CDR3 region has the DNA TGTGCCACCAGCGGGGCCCAAGGGGCTGAAGCTTTCTTT. Translation gives CATSGAQGAEAFF.

This chain uses TRBV4-3 with TRBJ2-6, with D possibly matching TRBD2 (6 bases). V lost 1 base and J lost 0, with 16 bases in between. This CDR3 is 19 amino acids long. Germline V gene data show CDR1 as LGHNA and CDR2 as YSLEER. The CDR3 region has the DNA TGCGCCAGCAGCCAAGGACGGTTAGGAGGGAGCTCTGGGGCCAACGTCCTGACTTTC. Its protein is CASSQGRLGGSSGANVLTF.

Here the CDR3 reads CASSLGREDTEAFF. Here the CDR3 DNA reads TGTGCCAGCAGTTTGGGGCGGGAGGACACTGAAGCTTTCTTT. This sequence joins TRBV28 and TRBJ1-1, with D tentatively TRBD1 (5 bases). V lost 3 bases and J 3 bases, leaving 11 bases between the germline ends. The CDR3 is 14 residues long. CDR1 and CDR2 from the germline V gene are MDHEN and SYDVKM.

The gene calls are TRBV5-4 and TRBJ2-5; TRBD1 agrees at 9 bases. V lost 4 bases and J lost 4; bases outside the gene matches: 8. Germline CDR1 and CDR2: SGHNT and YYREEE (reference sequence). The CDR3 extends over 15 amino acids. CDR3 loop: CASSGTQGAGETQYF. The CDR3 DNA follows: TGTGCCAGCAGCGGTACACAGGGGGCGGGAGAGACCCAGTACTTC.

The J gene is TRBJ2-3, the V gene TRBV28, with TRBD2 identical over 9 bases. This CDR3 is 16 amino acids long. Germline CDR1 and CDR2: MDHEN and SYDVKM. The J segment lost 2 bases and the V segment lost 3 bases, leaving 6 bases of the junction unmatched. This chain's CDR3 is CASSFILAGDTDTQYF. For the CDR3, the DNA is TGTGCCAGCAGTTTTATCTTAGCGGGGGACACAGATACGCAGTATTTT.

This chain connects TRBV5-1 to TRBJ2-7, with 8 nucleotides matching TRBD2. From germline, CDR1 is SGHRS and CDR2 YFSETQ. With 4 bases clipped from V and 6 bases from J, the junction kept 9 bases outside the gene matches. The CDR3 is made up of 14 amino acids. This CDR3 is CASSVSSGFAEQYF. Here the CDR3 DNA reads TGCGCCAGCAGCGTATCTAGCGGGTTCGCCGAGCAGTACTTC. Full variable domain (outside the CDR3, taken from reference TRBV5-1 and TRBJ2-7): KAGVTQTPRYLIKTRGQQVTLSCSPISGHRSVSWYQQTPGQGLQFLFEYFSETQRNKGNFPGRFSGRQFSNSRSEMNVSTLELGDSALYLCASSVSSGFAEQYFGPGTRLTVT.

This chain links TRBV27 with TRBJ2-7; a weak D match, TRBD1 (6 bases). V lost 6 bases, J lost 4 bases, and 10 bases lay in between. CDR1 and CDR2 from the germline V gene are MNHEY and SMNVEV (reference sequence). The CDR3 is made up of 12 amino acids. The CDR3 nucleotides are TGTGCCAGCAGCGGACAGAAGTACGAGCAGTACTTC. Amino acid sequence: CASSGQKYEQYF.